This T cell receptor (beta chain) was profiled in a study of blood T cell repertoires in COVID-19. The wider study: The United States, Italy and Spain were the sources of the acute and convalescent COVID-19 samples. T cells, B-cell-depleted T cells, or PBMCs provided the cDNA or gDNA that served as material.

TCRdb's table, derived via immunoSEQ multiplex PCR, lists solely in-frame clones and lacks some. The sample contains under 300,000 clones, around 90% of which appear only once. With V trimmed by 5 bases and J by 5 bases, 11 bases remained unmatched. The germline V gene encodes CDR1 SGHTA and CDR2 FQGNSA. The CDR3 has 15 amino acids. Sequencing was carried out using peripheral blood. This clonotype originated in a woman between 40 and 55 years old who had recovered from COVID-19. V and J are TRBV7-2 and TRBJ1-1, with 7 nucleotides matching TRBD1. Here the CDR3 reads CASSGRTPGGTEAFF. For the CDR3, the DNA is TGTGCCAGCAGCGGCAGGACTCCAGGGGGGACTGAAGCTTTCTTT. Supplemented by reference TRBV7-2 and TRBJ1-1, the full variable domain reads GAGVSQSPSNKVTEKGKDVELRCDPISGHTALYWYRQSLGQGLEFLIYFQGNSAPDKSGLPSDRFSAERTGGSVSTLTIQRTQQEDSAVYLCASSGRTPGGTEAFFGQGTRLTVV.